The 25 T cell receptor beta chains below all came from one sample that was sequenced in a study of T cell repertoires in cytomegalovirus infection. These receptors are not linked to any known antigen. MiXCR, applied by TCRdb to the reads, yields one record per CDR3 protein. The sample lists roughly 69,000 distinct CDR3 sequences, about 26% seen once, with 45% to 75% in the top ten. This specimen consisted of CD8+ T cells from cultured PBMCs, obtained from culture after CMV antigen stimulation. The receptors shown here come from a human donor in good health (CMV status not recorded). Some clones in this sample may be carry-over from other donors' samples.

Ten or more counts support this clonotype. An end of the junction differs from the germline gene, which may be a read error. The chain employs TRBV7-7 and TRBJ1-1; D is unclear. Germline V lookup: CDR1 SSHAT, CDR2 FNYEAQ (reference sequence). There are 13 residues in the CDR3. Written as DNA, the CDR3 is TGTGCTAGCAGCTTAGCGACGGACACTGAAGCTTTCTTT. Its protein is CASSLATDTEAFF.

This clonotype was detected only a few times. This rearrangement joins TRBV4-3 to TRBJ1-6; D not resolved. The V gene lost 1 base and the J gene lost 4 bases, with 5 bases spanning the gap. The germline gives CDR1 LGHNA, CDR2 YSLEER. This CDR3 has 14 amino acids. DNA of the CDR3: TGCGCCAGCAGCCAAGGGGGTTATAATTCACCCCTCCACTTT. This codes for CASSQGGYNSPLHF.

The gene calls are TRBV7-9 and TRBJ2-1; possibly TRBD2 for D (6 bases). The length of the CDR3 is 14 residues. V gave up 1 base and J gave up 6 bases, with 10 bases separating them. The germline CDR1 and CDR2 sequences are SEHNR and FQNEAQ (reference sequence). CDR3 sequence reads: CASSLVWDSNEQFF. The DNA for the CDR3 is TGTGCCAGCAGCTTAGTCTGGGACTCCAATGAGCAGTTCTTC.

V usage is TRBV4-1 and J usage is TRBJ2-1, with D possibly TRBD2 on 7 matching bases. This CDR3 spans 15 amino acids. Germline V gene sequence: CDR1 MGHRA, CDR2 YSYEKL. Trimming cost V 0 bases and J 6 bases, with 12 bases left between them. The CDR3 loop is CASSQEGGAGNEQFF. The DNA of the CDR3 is TGCGCCAGCAGCCAAGAAGGGGGGGCCGGCAATGAGCAGTTCTTC.

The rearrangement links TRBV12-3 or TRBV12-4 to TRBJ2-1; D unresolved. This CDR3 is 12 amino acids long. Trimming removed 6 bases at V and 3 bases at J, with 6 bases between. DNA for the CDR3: TGTGCCAGCAGCTCGTACTACAATGAGCAGTTCTTC. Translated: CASSSYYNEQFF.

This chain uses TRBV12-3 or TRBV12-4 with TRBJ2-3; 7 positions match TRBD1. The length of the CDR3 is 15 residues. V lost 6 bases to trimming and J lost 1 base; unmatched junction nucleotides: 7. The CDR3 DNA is TGTGCCAGCAGAGAACAGGGGCGAGGCACAGATACGCAGTATTTT. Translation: CASREQGRGTDTQYF.

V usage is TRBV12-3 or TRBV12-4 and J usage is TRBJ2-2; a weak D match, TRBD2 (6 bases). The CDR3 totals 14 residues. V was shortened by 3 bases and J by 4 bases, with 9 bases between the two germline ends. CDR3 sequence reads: CASSFGGTTGELFF. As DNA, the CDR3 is TGTGCCAGCAGTTTCGGGGGTACCACCGGGGAGCTGTTTTTT.

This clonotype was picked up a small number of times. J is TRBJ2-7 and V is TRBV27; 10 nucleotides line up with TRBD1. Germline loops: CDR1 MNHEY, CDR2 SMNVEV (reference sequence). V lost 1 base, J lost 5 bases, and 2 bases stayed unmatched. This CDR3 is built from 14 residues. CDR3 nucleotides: TGTGCCAGCAGTTTATTGGGACAGGGGCACGAGCAGTACTTC. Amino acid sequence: CASSLLGQGHEQYF.

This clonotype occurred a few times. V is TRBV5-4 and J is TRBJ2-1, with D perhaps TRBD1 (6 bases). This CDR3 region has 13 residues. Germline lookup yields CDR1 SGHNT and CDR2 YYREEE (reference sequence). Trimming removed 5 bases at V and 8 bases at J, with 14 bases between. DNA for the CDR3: TGTGCCAGCAGTCCACAGGGTCTCCATGAGCAGTTCTTC. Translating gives CASSPQGLHEQFF.

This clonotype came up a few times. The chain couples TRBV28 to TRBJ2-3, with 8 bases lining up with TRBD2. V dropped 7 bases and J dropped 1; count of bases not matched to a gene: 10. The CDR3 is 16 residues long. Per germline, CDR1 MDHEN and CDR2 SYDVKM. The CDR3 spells CASTERGLVGTDTQYF. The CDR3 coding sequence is TGTGCCAGCACGGAGCGGGGGTTGGTCGGCACAGATACGCAGTATTTT. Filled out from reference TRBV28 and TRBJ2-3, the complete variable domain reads DVKVTQSSRYLVKRTGEKVFLECVQDMDHENMFWYRQDPGLGLRLIYFSYDVKMKEKGDIPEGYSVSREKKERFSLILESASTNQTSMYLCASTERGLVGTDTQYFGPGTRLTVL.

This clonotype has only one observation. The DNA of the CDR3 is TGTGCCAGCAGCGTTAGCGGTTCTACCGGGGAGCTGTTTTTT. Encoded protein: CASSVSGSTGELFF. The chain carries TRBV11-2 and TRBJ2-2; D is perhaps TRBD2 (6 bases). Trimming stripped 5 bases from V and 5 bases from J, with 12 bases between. In germline, CDR1 is SGHAT, CDR2 FQNNGV. This CDR3 is 14 amino acids long.

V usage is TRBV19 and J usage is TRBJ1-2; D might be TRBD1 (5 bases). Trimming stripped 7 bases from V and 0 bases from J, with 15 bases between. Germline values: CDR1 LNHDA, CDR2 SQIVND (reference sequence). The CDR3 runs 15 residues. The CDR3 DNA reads TGTGCCAGTACCGAGATGGGGGGGTCTAACTATGGCTACACCTTC. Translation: CASTEMGGSNYGYTF.

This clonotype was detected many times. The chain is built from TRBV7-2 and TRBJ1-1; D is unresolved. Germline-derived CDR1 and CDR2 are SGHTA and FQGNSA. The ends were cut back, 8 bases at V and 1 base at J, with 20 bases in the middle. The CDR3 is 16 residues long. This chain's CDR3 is CASSREQAGENTEAFF. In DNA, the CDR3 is TGTGCCAGCTCCCGAGAGCAGGCGGGAGAGAACACTGAAGCTTTCTTT.

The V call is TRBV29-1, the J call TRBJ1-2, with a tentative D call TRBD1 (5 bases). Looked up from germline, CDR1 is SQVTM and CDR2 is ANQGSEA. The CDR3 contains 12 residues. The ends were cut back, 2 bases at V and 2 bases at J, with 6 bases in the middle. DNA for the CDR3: TGCAGCGTTGAATGGGGGAACTATGGCTACACCTTC. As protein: CSVEWGNYGYTF.

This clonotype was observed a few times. As DNA, the CDR3 is TGCGCCAGCAGCCAAGATTTCCGGGGGTGGGCCGGGGAGCTGTTTTTT. Its translation: CASSQDFRGWAGELFF. This rearrangement joins TRBV4-3 to TRBJ2-2, with a possible D match to TRBD2 (6 bases). This CDR3 spans 16 amino acids. Trimming cost V 0 bases and J 6 bases, with 14 bases left between them. CDR1 and CDR2 from the germline V gene are LGHNA and YSLEER.

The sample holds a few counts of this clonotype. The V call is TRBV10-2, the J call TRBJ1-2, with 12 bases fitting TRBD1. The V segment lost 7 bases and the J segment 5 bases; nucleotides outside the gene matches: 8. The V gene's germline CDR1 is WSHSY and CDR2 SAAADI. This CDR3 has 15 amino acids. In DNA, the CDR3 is TGCGCCAGCACCGAGAGGGACAGGGGGCCTTATGGCTACACCTTC. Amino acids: CASTERDRGPYGYTF.

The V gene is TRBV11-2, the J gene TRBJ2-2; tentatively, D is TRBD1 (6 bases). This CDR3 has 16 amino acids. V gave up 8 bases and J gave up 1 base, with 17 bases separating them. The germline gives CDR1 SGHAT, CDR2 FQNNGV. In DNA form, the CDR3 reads TGTGCCAGCCAAGCACCGGAACAGGGGAACACCGGGGAGCTGTTTTTT. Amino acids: CASQAPEQGNTGELFF.

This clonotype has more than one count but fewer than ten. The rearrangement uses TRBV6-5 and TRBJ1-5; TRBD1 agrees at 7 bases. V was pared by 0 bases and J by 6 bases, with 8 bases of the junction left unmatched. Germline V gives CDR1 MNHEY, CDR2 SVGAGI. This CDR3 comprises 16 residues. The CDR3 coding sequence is TGTGCCAGCAGTTACTCCCCCCCCCAGGGGGGTCAGCCCCAGCATTTT. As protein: CASSYSPPQGGQPQHF.

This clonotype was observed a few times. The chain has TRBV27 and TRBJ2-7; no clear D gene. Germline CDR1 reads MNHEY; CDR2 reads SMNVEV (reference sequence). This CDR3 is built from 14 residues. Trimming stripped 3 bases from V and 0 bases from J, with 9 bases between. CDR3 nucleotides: TGTGCCAGCAGTTTCTTCGCGGACTCCTACGAGCAGTACTTC. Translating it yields CASSFFADSYEQYF.

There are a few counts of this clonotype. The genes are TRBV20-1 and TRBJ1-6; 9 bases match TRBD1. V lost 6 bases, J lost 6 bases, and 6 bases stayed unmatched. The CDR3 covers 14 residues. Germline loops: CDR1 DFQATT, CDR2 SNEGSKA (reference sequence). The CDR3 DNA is TGCAGTGCAAGGCCGGGACAGGGTAATTCACCCCTCCACTTT. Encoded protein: CSARPGQGNSPLHF.

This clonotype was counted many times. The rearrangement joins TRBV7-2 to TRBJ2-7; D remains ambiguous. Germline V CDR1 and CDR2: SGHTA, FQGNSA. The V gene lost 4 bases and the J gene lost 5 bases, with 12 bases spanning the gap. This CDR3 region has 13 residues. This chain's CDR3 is CASSSLNLHEQYF. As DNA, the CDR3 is TGTGCCAGCAGCTCTCTAAATCTACACGAGCAGTACTTC.

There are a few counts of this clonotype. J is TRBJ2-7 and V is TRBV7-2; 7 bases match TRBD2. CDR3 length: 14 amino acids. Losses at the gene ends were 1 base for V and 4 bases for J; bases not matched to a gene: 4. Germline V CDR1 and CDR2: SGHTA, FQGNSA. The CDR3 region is CASSLVGGEYEQYF. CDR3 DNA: TGTGCCAGCAGCTTAGTGGGGGGGGAGTACGAGCAGTACTTC.

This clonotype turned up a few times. The DNA for the CDR3 is TGCAGAGCCCCCGGAGGCGGGACTAGCGGGGATAGCTCCTACGAGCAGTACTTC. Translated, it gives CRAPGGGTSGDSSYEQYF. The chain carries TRBV20-1 and TRBJ2-7; 13 positions agree with TRBD2. Germline values: CDR1 DFQATT, CDR2 SNEGSKA (reference sequence). The CDR3 has 18 residues.

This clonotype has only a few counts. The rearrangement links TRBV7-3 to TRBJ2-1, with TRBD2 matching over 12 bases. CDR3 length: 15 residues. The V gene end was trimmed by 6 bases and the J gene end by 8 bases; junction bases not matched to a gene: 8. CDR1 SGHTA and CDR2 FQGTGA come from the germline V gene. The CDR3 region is CASSSSGGDLHEQFF. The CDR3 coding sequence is TGTGCCAGCAGTTCTAGCGGGGGGGACCTACATGAGCAGTTCTTC.

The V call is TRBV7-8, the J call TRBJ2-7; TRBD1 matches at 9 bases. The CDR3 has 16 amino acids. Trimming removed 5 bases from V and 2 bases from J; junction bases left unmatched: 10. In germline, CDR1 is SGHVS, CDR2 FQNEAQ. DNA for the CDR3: TGTGCCAGCAGCCCAGGTGGGGGACAGGGAACCTACGAGCAGTACTTC. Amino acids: CASSPGGGQGTYEQYF.